The source of this T cell receptor beta chain is a study of technical replicates of blood from several donors (dated 2017 in TCRdb). Receptor libraries were prepared by the immunoSEQ multiplex PCR assay. TCRdb carries this immuneACCESS record with in-frame sequences only. Its versions omit some clonotypes, under half of them owing to an unresolved V gene in the studies checked, with the rest unexplained. Recorded for this sample are tens of thousands of clones; 93% of them occurred a single time. About 3.9% of the sample belongs to the ten largest clones. From its cysteine to its phenylalanine, the CDR3 spans 17 amino acids. The DNA shown is the 51-base CDR3, in frame from base 1. According to the germline V gene, CDR1 reads SNHLY and CDR2 reads FYNNEI. At the junction V is shortened by 4 bases and J by 0 bases; bases outside the gene matches: 10. Comment on this clone: Its antigen specificity is not known. One base away there is no much larger clone; base qualities are not given.

Sequencing was done on a sample of PBMCs. The chain links TRBV2 with TRBJ1-1; the junction holds 8 bases that match TRBD1. This sequence was found in a human donor in good health. Some clones in this sample may be carry-over from other donors' samples. The CDR3 loop reads CASSGAGGGGMNTEAFF. At the DNA level, the sequence is TGTGCCAGCAGTGGGGCAGGGGGCGGAGGGATGAACACTGAAGCTTTCTTT. With the rest looked up from the reference TRBV2 and TRBJ1-1 genes rather than sequenced, the full variable domain is EPEVTQTPSHQVTQMGQEVILRCVPISNHLYFYWYRQILGQKVEFLVSFYNNEISEKSEIFDDQFSVERPDGSNFTLKIRSTKLEDSAMYFCASSGAGGGGMNTEAFFGQGTRLTVV.